Shown below are 21 T cell receptor beta chains from a single sample sequenced in a study of T-cell reconstitution after alpha-beta-depleted transplantation in children (dated by TCRdb to the mid-2010s). Libraries were made using PCR. Sequencing was carried out with an Illumina HiSeq 2500. Molecular barcoding was employed in the preparation of TCR libraries, with unique molecular identifiers being used to normalize TCRbeta repertoire quantification. The public reads were run again by TCRdb, first through fastp at Q25 and then through MiXCR, and only productive beta chains were kept. Each record represents a unique CDR3 protein, reported with the most common genes and DNA among its rows. A total of about 540,000 distinct CDR3 sequences appear in this sample, 15% to 20% of them only once. 3.3% of the sample lies in the top ten. The material sequenced was PBMCs from the stem cell graft donor, taken from the stem cell graft. The source is a human donor who donated a stem cell graft to a child with acute lymphoblastic leukemia.

The chain joins TRBV9 to TRBJ2-7; TRBD2 agrees at 8 bases. The junction had 4 bases not matched to a gene; V was cut back by 0 bases and J by 2 bases. CDR3 length equals 15 residues. From germline, CDR1 is SGDLS and CDR2 YYNGEE. The CDR3 DNA follows: TGTGCCAGCAGCGTAGAACCGGGAGGGGCCTACGAGCAGTACTTC. It translates to CASSVEPGGAYEQYF.

This chain joins TRBV4-1 and TRBJ1-1, with 8 nucleotides matching TRBD1. The V segment lost 3 bases and the J segment 5 bases; nucleotides outside the gene matches: 5. CDR1 and CDR2 from the germline V gene are MGHRA and YSYEKL. The CDR3 totals 14 residues. The chain's CDR3 is CASSQGQEGTEAFF. The CDR3, as DNA: TGCGCCAGCAGCCAGGGACAGGAGGGGACTGAAGCTTTCTTT.

This clonotype has more than one count but fewer than ten. The chain employs TRBV5-6 and TRBJ2-7, with a tentative D call TRBD2 (5 bases). Germline V gene sequence: CDR1 SGHDT, CDR2 YYEEEE. The V end was cut by 4 bases, the J end by 0 bases, with 14 bases between. The CDR3 runs 15 residues. The CDR3 region is CASSPRLISSYEQYF. The CDR3 DNA sequence: TGTGCCAGCAGCCCAAGACTAATTAGCTCCTACGAGCAGTACTTC.

This clonotype was picked up a small number of times. The chain uses TRBV5-1 and TRBJ2-2; the D is unclear. V was clipped by 0 bases and J by 4 bases, with 4 bases between them. This CDR3 is 13 amino acids long. Germline CDR1 reads SGHRS; CDR2 reads YFSETQ. CDR3: CASSLVITGELFF. For the CDR3, the DNA is TGCGCCAGCAGCTTGGTAATCACCGGGGAGCTGTTTTTT.

V gene TRBV25-1 combines with J gene TRBJ2-3; 11 nucleotides agree with TRBD2. V gave up 3 bases and J gave up 5 bases; unmatched junction bases: 7. The CDR3 totals 16 residues. Germline lookup yields CDR1 MGHDK and CDR2 SYGVNS. CDR3 region: CASSEIIAGGVDTQYF. Here the CDR3 DNA reads TGTGCCAGCAGTGAGATAATAGCGGGAGGGGTAGATACGCAGTATTTT.

This clonotype showed up just a few times. This chain connects TRBV20-1 to TRBJ2-7; tentative D call: TRBD2 (5 bases). Germline V lookup: CDR1 DFQATT, CDR2 SNEGSKA (reference sequence). The CDR3 spans 14 residues. V dropped 6 bases and J dropped 6 bases, with 21 bases sitting between them. CDR3 protein: CSAKYGERHSEQYF. The CDR3 nucleotides are TGCAGTGCCAAATACGGGGAGCGCCACTCCGAGCAGTACTTC.

A remark on this clonotype: A junction boundary mismatches the germline segment, possibly from a read error. The chain joins TRBV4-1 to TRBJ2-4; D call uncertain. The germline V gene encodes CDR1 MGHRA and CDR2 YSYEKL. This CDR3 region has 12 residues. The CDR3, as DNA: TGCGCCAGCAGCCAAGTGGCAAACAGTCAGTACTTC. This translates into CASSQVANSQYF.

As regards this clonotype: An end of the junction differs from the germline gene, which may be a read error. The V and J genes are TRBV29-1 and TRBJ2-6; the D gene is possibly TRBD1 (5 bases). This CDR3 region has 14 residues. In germline, CDR1 is SQVTM, CDR2 ANQGSEA. The CDR3 region has the DNA TGCAGCGTCGATCTGGGGTCTGGGGCCAACGGCCTGACTTTC. It specifies CSVDLGSGANGLTF.

This clonotype was detected only a few times. This chain uses TRBV13 with TRBJ1-1; unclear D gene. CDR3 length equals 13 residues. The germline CDR1 and CDR2 sequences are PRHDT and FYEKMQ (reference sequence). The V end lost 5 bases, the J end lost 6 bases, and 13 bases lay between the germline ends. The CDR3 DNA follows: TGTGCCAGCAGCCGGACGGCTAATTCTGAAGCTTTCTTT. Translating it yields CASSRTANSEAFF.

This clonotype has only a few counts. This chain uses TRBV7-9 with TRBJ1-4; perhaps TRBD1 as D (5 bases). Germline-derived CDR1 and CDR2 are SEHNR and FQNEAQ (reference sequence). The V and J ends lost 6 bases and 7 bases respectively, with 18 bases between them. The CDR3 spans 15 residues. The CDR3 coding sequence is TGTGCCAGCAGTCCTCTTGGGCAGGGTAGTGAAAAACTGTTTTTT. Its protein product is CASSPLGQGSEKLFF.

This chain connects TRBV5-6 to TRBJ2-7; possibly TRBD2 for D (5 bases). Trimming stripped 2 bases from V and 2 bases from J, with 11 bases between. The CDR3 length is 14 residues. In germline, CDR1 is SGHDT, CDR2 YYEEEE. This chain's CDR3 is CASSLTGYTYEQYF. The CDR3 DNA is TGTGCCAGCAGCTTAACGGGATATACCTACGAGCAGTACTTC.

The chain combines TRBV5-1 with TRBJ1-1; tentative D call: TRBD1 (6 bases). Per the germline V gene, CDR1 is SGHRS and CDR2 is YFSETQ. The CDR3 runs 15 residues. V was shortened by 3 bases and J by 2 bases, with 14 bases between the two germline ends. Written as DNA, the CDR3 is TGCGCCAGCAGCTCCAAATACAGGGATAACACTGAAGCTTTCTTT. Its translation is CASSSKYRDNTEAFF.

This clonotype was counted many times. The chain uses TRBV3-1 and TRBJ2-7; 11 bases match TRBD2. Germline assignment: CDR1 LGHDT and CDR2 YNNKEL (reference sequence). V lost 4 bases and J lost 4; bases outside the gene matches: 0. CDR3 size: 13 residues. CDR3: CASSRTSGYEQYF. As DNA, the CDR3 is TGTGCCAGCAGCCGGACTAGCGGGTACGAGCAGTACTTC.

The CDR3 bases are TGTGCCAGCAGGTCGGGACAGGTCCCGAACGAGCAGTACTTC. Translated, it gives CASRSGQVPNEQYF. The chain has TRBV5-6 and TRBJ2-7; 8 bases align to TRBD1. Germline lookup yields CDR1 SGHDT and CDR2 YYEEEE. Unmatched junction bases numbered 9, after V lost 5 bases and J lost 5 bases. CDR3 size: 14 residues.

This clonotype was seen a handful of times. This chain connects TRBV27 to TRBJ2-3; 7 bases line up with TRBD1. There are 16 residues in the CDR3. Per germline, CDR1 MNHEY and CDR2 SMNVEV (reference sequence). Trimming at V came to 3 bases and at J to 2 bases, leaving 8 bases not matched to a gene. The CDR3: CASSFSWDRSTDTQYF. As DNA, the CDR3 is TGTGCCAGCAGTTTTAGTTGGGACAGATCCACAGATACGCAGTATTTT.

This clonotype was seen only a few times. The chain has TRBV5-1 and TRBJ1-2; D remains ambiguous. V was pared by 1 base and J by 5 bases, with 9 bases between. This CDR3 comprises 13 residues. Germline loops: CDR1 SGHRS, CDR2 YFSETQ. CDR3 amino acids: CASSLRAEYGYTF. CDR3 bases: TGCGCCAGCAGCTTGAGGGCAGAATATGGCTACACCTTC.

This clonotype was picked up one time. A much larger clonotype is one base distant, so this may be a read error. This chain joins TRBV12-3 or TRBV12-4 and TRBJ2-5; a possible D gene is TRBD1 (5 bases). Trimming pared 7 bases from V and 4 bases from J, leaving 10 bases between. CDR3 size: 12 residues. This chain's CDR3 is CASTFQGETQYF. Written as DNA, the CDR3 is TGTGCCAGCACTTTTCAGGGAGAGACCCAGTACTTC.

This clonotype was seen at least ten times. The chain employs TRBV9 and TRBJ2-3; 11 bases agree with TRBD2. The germline V gene encodes CDR1 SGDLS and CDR2 YYNGEE. After removal of 3 bases from V and 11 bases from J, the junction contained 5 bases not matched to a gene. This CDR3 region has 13 residues. The chain's CDR3 is CASSGTSGSVQYF. CDR3 DNA: TGTGCCAGCAGCGGTACTAGCGGGAGTGTGCAGTATTTT. The entire variable domain, with the rest obtained from reference TRBV9 and TRBJ2-3, is as follows: DSGVTQTPKHLITATGQRVTLRCSPRSGDLSVYWYQQSLDQGLQFLIQYYNGEERAKGNILERFSAQQFPDLHSELNLSSLELGDSALYFCASSGTSGSVQYFGPGTRLTVL.

The rearrangement joins TRBV28 to TRBJ2-1, with D maybe TRBD2 (5 bases). Trimming shortened V by 5 bases and J by 11 bases, and 16 bases separated the two germline ends. Germline assignment: CDR1 MDHEN and CDR2 SYDVKM. This CDR3 region has 13 residues. The CDR3 DNA sequence: TGTGCCAGCAGTCGTCGAGGGTCTGATAAGCAGTTCTTC. Its translation: CASSRRGSDKQFF.

The rearrangement links TRBV30 to TRBJ2-7; D call uncertain. CDR1 and CDR2 from the germline V gene are GTSNPN and SVGIG (reference sequence). V lost 2 bases, J lost 3 bases, and 8 bases lay in between. This CDR3 is built from 12 residues. The CDR3 region has the DNA TGTGCCTGGAGTATAACTCACTACGAGCAGTACTTC. It encodes CAWSITHYEQYF.

This clonotype appeared a few times. The chain is built from TRBV7-2 and TRBJ1-1, with D perhaps matching TRBD1 (5 bases). This CDR3 comprises 15 residues. V was clipped by 4 bases and J by 3 bases, with 15 bases between them. From germline, CDR1 is SGHTA and CDR2 FQGNSA. The CDR3 is CASSSMGVRYTEAFF. The CDR3 nucleotides read TGTGCCAGCAGCTCGATGGGGGTAAGGTACACTGAAGCTTTCTTT.